Detailed here is one TCR beta chain. No antigen is known for it. The germline CDR1 and CDR2 sequences are MNHEY and SMNVEV (reference sequence). The CDR3 length is 18 residues. Trimming at V came to 6 bases and at J to 0 bases, leaving 10 bases not matched to a gene. This entry belongs to a study of T-cell reconstitution after alpha-beta-depleted transplantation in children. Study results and limitations: High day-60 TCRbeta diversity in some patients came from surviving recipient T cells and thymic progenitors. At one year after transplant, newly produced T cells mostly accounted for T-cell counts and diversity.

For TCRbeta, the library was prepared with unique molecular identifiers. TCRdb fed the PCR reads into MiXCR, producing one record per CDR3 protein. Here the sample spans 300,000 to 400,000 distinct CDR3 sequences, 15% to 20% being singletons. This clonotype was sampled from a male patient aged 2 to 9 who had a stem cell transplant for acute lymphoblastic leukemia, so the T cells may come from the graft donor. The V call is TRBV27, the J call TRBJ2-6; 8 nucleotides agree with TRBD1. The starting material was PBMCs, mostly from graft donor cells, obtained 360 days after TCRalphabeta/CD19-depleted stem cell transplant. CDR3 sequence (DNA): TGTGCCAGCAGCAAAGGACAGGGCTTTCTCTCTGGGGCCAACGTCCTGACTTTC. Translation gives CASSKGQGFLSGANVLTF.